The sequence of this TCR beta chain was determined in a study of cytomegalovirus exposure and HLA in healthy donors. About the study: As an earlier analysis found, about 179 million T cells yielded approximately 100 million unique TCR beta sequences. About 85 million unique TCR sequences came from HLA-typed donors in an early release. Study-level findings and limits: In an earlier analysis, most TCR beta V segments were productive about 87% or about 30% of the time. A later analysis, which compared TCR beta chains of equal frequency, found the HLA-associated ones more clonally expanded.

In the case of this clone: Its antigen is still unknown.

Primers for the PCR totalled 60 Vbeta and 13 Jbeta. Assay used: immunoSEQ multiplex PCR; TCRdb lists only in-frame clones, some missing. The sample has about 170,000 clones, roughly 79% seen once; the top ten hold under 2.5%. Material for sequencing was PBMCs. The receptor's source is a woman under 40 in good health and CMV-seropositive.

The CDR3 is CASSVSGQSSYNSPLHF. Here the CDR3 DNA reads TGTGCCAGCAGCGTCTCCGGACAAAGCTCCTATAATTCACCCCTCCACTTT. The rearrangement uses TRBV9 and TRBJ1-6; tentatively, D is TRBD1 (5 bases). CDR3 length equals 17 residues. CDR1 and CDR2 (germline): SGDLS, YYNGEE. Trimming pared 2 bases from V and 0 bases from J, leaving 12 bases between.